This record concerns one T cell receptor (beta chain) sequence. This clone was observed a single time. This receptor's antigen is unknown. Base quality data are lacking; no much larger clone is found one base away. TCRbeta CDR3 regions were amplified from genomic DNA using the immunoSEQ Assay, a bias-controlled multiplex PCR. Per the original workflow: The number of nucleated cells in each sample was estimated from the amplification of reference gene primers within the assay. To quantify the absolute abundance of each unique TCRbeta CDR3 rearrangement, sequence reads were collapsed and filtered. For each sample, productive Simpson clonality was calculated as the square root of Simpson's diversity index across productive rearrangements. TCRdb took over this immuneACCESS table, retaining in-frame rearrangements with V and J assigned. Such tables are incomplete; in checked studies, under half of the missing clones stem from an unresolved V gene, and the remainder is unexplained. Clone size and the V and J calls come from that table; the DNA yielded D and trimming. Counted in this sample were 130,000 or so clones; about 86% of them appeared once. Clones ranked in the top ten supply over 7.5% of the sample.

Collaborating institutions collected whole blood in K2EDTA tubes following their own protocols. For TCRbeta analysis, collaborators shipped samples as frozen whole blood, isolated PBMCs, or DNA extracted from either of those sample types. These data belong to a study of blood T cell repertoires in COVID-19 (dated by TCRdb to 2020 to 2022). Looking at the study overall: Collaborator samples came from the United States, Italy and Spain and covered acute and convalescent phases of COVID-19. The material from the prospective study consisted of cDNA or gDNA derived from T cells, B-cell-depleted T cells, or PBMCs. Samples were obtained from the ongoing ImmuneRACE study (first 160 participants) and from 1,254 subjects provided by 6 global collaborators. HLA class I and class II types, where available, came from metadata supplied by the sample provider rather than from assay-based typing. A freely available public database, intended as a resource for researchers studying the immune response to SARS-CoV-2, is where the repertoires were released. The sample metadata nearly always contained a de-identified subject ID, COVID-19 status, age in years and sex. Subjects who had been exposed to COVID-19, were actively infected with it, or had recovered from it provided the deeply sampled blood TCRbeta repertoires that made up the dataset.

The CDR3 has 19 amino acids, counting the end cysteine and phenylalanine. The DNA shown is the 57-base CDR3, in frame from base 1. The study at large found these results: Clinical and demographic metadata were provided uncurated, with the amount varying by source and participant.

The rearrangement joined TRBV21-1 to TRBJ2-7; TRBD2, the D gene given by the table, was not confirmed from the DNA. TRBV21-1 is a known pseudogene. The clonotype originates from a woman aged 60 to 75 with active or convalescent COVID-19. Sequenced input: peripheral blood. The nucleotide sequence is given as TGTGCCAGCAGCAACGACCCCCCCCGCGGGAGGCCTCACAGCTACGAGCAGTACTTC. Translated, this is CASSNDPPRGRPHSYEQYF.